Detailed here is one TCR beta chain. The V segment lost 0 bases and the J segment 11 bases; nucleotides outside the gene matches: 8. The length of the CDR3 is 14 residues. Germline assignment: CDR1 LGHNA and CDR2 YNFKEQ. Original processing notes: Estimation of nucleated cell counts relied on the amplification of reference gene primers. The table came from immunoSEQ multiplex PCR; TCRdb's copy has only in-frame clones and leaves some out. The DNA was the basis for D and trimming; V, J and clone size are from that table. This table holds some 65,000 clones, over 75% found once. This record comes from a study of blood T cell repertoires in COVID-19. Overall study context: Spain, Italy and the United States supplied samples that represented acute and convalescent COVID-19. PBMCs, B-cell-depleted T cells, or T cells were the source of the cDNA or gDNA that made up the material.

The chain links TRBV4-2 to TRBJ1-1, with 8 bases that match TRBD1. This TCR came from a man older than 75 with acute or convalescent COVID-19. Sequenced sample: peripheral blood. The CDR3 DNA reads as TGTGCCAGCAGCCAAGATGGTCCGGGACAGGTCGCTTTCTTT. It codes for CASSQDGPGQVAFF.